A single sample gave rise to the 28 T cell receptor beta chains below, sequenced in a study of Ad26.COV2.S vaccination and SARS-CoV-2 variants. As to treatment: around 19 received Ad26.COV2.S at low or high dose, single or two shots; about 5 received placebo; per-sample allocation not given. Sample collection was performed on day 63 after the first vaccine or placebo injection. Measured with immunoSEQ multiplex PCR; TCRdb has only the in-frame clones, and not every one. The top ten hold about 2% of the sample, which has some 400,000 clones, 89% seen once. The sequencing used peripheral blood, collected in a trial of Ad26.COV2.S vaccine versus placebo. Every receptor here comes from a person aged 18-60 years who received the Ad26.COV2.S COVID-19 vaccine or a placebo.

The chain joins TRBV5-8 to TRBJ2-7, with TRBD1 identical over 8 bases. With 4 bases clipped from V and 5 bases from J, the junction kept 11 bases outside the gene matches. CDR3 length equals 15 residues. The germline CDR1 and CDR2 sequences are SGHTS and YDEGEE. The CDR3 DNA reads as TGTGCCAGCAGCCGGGCCCCCCAGGGGGCTCACGAGCAGTACTTC. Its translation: CASSRAPQGAHEQYF. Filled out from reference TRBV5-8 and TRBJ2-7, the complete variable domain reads EAGVTQSPTHLIKTRGQQATLRCSPISGHTSVYWYQQALGLGLQFLLWYDEGEERNRGNFPPRFSGRQFPNYSSELNVNALELEDSALYLCASSRAPQGAHEQYFGPGTRLTVT.

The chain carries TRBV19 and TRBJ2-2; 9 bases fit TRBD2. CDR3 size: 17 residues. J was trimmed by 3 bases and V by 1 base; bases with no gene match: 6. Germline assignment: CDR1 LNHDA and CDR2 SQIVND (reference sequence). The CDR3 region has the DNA TGTGCCAGTAGTATAGTTGCGGGAGGGCCGTACACCGGGGAGCTGTTTTTT. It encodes CASSIVAGGPYTGELFF.

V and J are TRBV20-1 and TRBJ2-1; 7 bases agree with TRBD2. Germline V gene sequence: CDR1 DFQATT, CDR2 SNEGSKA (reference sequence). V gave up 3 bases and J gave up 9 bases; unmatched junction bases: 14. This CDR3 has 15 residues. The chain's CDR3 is CSASYSGPGKGEQFF. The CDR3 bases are TGCAGTGCTAGTTATAGCGGGCCGGGAAAGGGTGAGCAGTTCTTC.

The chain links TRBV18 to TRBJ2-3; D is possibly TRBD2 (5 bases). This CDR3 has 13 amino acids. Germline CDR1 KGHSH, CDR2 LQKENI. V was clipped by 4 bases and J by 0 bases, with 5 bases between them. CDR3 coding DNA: TGTGCCAGCTCACTAGCGAGCACAGATACGCAGTATTTT. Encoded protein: CASSLASTDTQYF. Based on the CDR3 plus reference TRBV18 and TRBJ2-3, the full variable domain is NAGVMQNPRHLVRRRGQEARLRCSPMKGHSHVYWYRQLPEEGLKFMVYLQKENIIDESGMPKERFSAEFPKEGPSILRIQQVVRGDSAAYFCASSLASTDTQYFGPGTRLTVL.

CDR3 coding DNA: TGTGCCAGTAGTATCGCGGCGGGGTATGGCTACACCTTC. Its translation is CASSIAAGYGYTF. J is TRBJ1-2 and V is TRBV19; D remains unclear. The length of the CDR3 is 13 residues. V dropped 3 bases and J dropped 5 bases, with 10 bases sitting between them. Germline loops: CDR1 LNHDA, CDR2 SQIVND (reference sequence). Supplemented by reference TRBV19 and TRBJ1-2, the full variable domain reads DGGITQSPKYLFRKEGQNVTLSCEQNLNHDAMYWYRQDPGQGLRLIYYSQIVNDFQKGDIAEGYSVSREKKESFPLTVTSAQKNPTAFYLCASSIAAGYGYTFGSGTRLTVV.

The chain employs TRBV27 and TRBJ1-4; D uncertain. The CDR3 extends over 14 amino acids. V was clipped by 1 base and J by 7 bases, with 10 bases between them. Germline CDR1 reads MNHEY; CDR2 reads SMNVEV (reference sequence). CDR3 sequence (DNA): TGTGCCAGCAGTTTATTAGGGTTGGGTGAAAAACTGTTTTTT. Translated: CASSLLGLGEKLFF.

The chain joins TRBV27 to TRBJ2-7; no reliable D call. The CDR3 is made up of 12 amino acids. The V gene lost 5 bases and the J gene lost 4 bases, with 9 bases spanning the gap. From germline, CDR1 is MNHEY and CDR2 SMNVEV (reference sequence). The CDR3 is CASSRYGYEQYF. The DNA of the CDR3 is TGTGCCAGCAGTAGGTACGGGTACGAGCAGTACTTC.

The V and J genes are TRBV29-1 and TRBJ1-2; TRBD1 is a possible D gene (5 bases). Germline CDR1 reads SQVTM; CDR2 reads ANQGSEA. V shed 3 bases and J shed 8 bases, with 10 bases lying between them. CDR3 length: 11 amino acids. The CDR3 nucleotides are TGCAGCGTTGACGGGGGTGTCGGCTACACCTTC. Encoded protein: CSVDGGVGYTF.

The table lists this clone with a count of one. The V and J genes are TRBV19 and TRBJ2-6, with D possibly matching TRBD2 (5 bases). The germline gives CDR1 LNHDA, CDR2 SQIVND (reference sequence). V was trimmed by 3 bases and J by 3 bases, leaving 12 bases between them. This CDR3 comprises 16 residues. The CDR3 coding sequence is TGTGCCAGTAGTATGGTCGGCGGGCTTGGGGCCAACGTCCTGACTTTC. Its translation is CASSMVGGLGANVLTF.

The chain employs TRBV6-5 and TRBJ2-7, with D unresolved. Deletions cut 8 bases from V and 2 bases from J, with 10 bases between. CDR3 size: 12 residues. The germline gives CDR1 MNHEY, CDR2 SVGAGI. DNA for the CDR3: TGTGCCAGCGCCGAATCTCCCTACGAGCAGTACTTC. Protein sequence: CASAESPYEQYF.

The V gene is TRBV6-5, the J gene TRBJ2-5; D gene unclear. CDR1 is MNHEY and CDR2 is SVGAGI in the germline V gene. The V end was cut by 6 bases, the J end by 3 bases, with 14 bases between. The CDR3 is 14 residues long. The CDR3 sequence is CASRRKTWKETQYF. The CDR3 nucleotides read TGTGCCAGCAGGCGGAAGACTTGGAAAGAGACCCAGTACTTC.

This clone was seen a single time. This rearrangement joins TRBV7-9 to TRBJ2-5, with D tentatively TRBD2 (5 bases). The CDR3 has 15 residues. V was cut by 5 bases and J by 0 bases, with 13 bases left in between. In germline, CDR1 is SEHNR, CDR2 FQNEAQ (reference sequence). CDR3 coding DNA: TGTGCCAGCAGCCCCAGGAGGCGGAACCAAGAGACCCAGTACTTC. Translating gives CASSPRRRNQETQYF.

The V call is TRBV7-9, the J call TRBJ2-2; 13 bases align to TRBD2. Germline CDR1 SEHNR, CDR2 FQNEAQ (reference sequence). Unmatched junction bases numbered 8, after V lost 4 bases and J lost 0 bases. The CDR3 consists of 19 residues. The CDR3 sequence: CASSSSPGLAGTNTGELFF. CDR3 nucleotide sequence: TGTGCCAGCAGCTCCTCCCCGGGACTAGCGGGAACGAACACCGGGGAGCTGTTTTTT. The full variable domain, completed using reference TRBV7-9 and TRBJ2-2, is DTGVSQNPRHKITKRGQNVTFRCDPISEHNRLYWYRQTLGQGPEFLTYFQNEAQLEKSRLLSDRFSAERPKGSFSTLEIQRTEQGDSAMYLCASSSSPGLAGTNTGELFFGEGSRLTVL.

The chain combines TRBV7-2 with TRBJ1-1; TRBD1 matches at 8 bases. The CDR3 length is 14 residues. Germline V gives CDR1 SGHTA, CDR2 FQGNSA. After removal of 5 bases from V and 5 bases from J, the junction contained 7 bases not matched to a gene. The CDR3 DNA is TGTGCCAGCAGCCACGGACAGGGTACGACTGAAGCTTTCTTT. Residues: CASSHGQGTTEAFF.

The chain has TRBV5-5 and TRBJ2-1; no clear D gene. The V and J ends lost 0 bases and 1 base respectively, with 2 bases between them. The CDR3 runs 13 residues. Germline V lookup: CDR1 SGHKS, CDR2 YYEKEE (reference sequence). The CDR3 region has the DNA TGTGCCAGCAGCTTGGAATCCTACAATGAGCAGTTCTTC. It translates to CASSLESYNEQFF.

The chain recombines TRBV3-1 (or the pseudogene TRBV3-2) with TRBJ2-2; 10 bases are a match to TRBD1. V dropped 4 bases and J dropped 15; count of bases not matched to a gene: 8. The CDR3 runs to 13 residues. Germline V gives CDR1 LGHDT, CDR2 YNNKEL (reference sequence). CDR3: CASSPPGQGRVFF. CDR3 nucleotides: TGTGCCAGCAGCCCGCCGGGACAGGGGAGAGTGTTTTTT.

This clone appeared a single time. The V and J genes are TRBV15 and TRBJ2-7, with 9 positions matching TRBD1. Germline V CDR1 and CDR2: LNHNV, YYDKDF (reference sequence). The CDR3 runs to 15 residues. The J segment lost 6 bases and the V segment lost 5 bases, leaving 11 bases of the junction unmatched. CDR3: CATSDSDRGITEQYF. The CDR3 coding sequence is TGTGCCACCAGCGATTCGGACAGGGGAATTACCGAGCAGTACTTC.

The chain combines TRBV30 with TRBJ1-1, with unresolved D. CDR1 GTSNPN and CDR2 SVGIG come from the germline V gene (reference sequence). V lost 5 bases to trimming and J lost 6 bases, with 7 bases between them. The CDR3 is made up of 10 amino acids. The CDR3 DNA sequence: TGTGCCTGGGATGAGGCTGAAGCTTTCTTT. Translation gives CAWDEAEAFF. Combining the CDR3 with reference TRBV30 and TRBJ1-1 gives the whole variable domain SQTIHQWPATLVQPVGSPLSLECTVEGTSNPNLYWYRQAAGRGLQLLFYSVGIGQISSEVPQNLSASRPQDRQFILSSKKLLLSDSGFYLCAWDEAEAFFGQGTRLTVV.

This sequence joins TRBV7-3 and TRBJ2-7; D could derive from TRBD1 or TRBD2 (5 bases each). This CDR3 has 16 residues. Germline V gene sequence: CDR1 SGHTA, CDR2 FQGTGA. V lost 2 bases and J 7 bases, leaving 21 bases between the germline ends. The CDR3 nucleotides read TGTGCCAGCAGCTTAGGGGTTGGGGGTTTTTTTCGGGAGCAGTACTTC. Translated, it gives CASSLGVGGFFREQYF.

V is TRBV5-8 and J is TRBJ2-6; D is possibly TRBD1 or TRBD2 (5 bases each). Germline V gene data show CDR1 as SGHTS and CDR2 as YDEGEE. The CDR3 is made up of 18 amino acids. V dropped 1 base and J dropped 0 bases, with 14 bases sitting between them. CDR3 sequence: CASSLWQGRLSGANVLTF. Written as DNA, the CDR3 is TGTGCCAGCAGCTTGTGGCAGGGACGCCTCTCTGGGGCCAACGTCCTGACTTTC.

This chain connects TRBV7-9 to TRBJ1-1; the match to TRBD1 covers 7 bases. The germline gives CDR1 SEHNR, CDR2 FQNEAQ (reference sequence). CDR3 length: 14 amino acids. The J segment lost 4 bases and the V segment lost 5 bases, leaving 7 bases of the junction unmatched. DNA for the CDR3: TGTGCCAGCAGCGCTCTACAGGGGACCACTGAAGCTTTCTTT. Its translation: CASSALQGTTEAFF.

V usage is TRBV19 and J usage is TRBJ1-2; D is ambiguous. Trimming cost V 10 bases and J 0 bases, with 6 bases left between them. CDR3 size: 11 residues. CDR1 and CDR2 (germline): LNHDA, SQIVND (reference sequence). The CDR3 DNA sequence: TGTGCCACCCGAGCTAACTATGGCTACACCTTC. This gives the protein CATRANYGYTF.

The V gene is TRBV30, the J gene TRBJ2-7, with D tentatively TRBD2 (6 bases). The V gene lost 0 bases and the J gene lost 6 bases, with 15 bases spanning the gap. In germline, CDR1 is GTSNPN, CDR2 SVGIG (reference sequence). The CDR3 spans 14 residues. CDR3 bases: TGTGCCTGGAGTGTACGGGGGAGGTGGAGCGAGCAGTACTTC. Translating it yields CAWSVRGRWSEQYF.

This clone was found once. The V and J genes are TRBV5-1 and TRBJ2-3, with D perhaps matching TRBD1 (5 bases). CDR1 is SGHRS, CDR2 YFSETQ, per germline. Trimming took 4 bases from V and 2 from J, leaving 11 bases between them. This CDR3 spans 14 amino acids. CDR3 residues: CASSPTAHTDTQYF. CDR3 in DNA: TGCGCCAGCAGCCCGACAGCCCACACAGATACGCAGTATTTT.

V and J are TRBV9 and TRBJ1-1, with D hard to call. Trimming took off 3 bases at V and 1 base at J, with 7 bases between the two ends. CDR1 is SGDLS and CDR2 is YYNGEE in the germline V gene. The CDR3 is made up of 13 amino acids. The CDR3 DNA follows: TGTGCCAGCAGCGCCCATCAGAACACTGAAGCTTTCTTT. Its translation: CASSAHQNTEAFF.

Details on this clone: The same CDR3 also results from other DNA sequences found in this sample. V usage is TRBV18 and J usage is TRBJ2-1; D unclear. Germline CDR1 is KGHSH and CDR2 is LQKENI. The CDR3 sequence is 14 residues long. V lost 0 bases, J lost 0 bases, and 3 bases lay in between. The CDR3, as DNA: TGTGCCAGCTCACCACCCAGCTCCTACAATGAGCAGTTCTTC. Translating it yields CASSPPSSYNEQFF. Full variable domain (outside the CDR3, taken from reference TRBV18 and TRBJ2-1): NAGVMQNPRHLVRRRGQEARLRCSPMKGHSHVYWYRQLPEEGLKFMVYLQKENIIDESGMPKERFSAEFPKEGPSILRIQQVVRGDSAAYFCASSPPSSYNEQFFGPGTRLTVL.

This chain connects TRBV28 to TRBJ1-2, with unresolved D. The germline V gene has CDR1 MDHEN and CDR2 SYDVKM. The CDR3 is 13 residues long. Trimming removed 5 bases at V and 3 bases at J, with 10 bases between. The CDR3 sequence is CASSPSGHYGYTF. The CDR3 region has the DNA TGTGCCAGCAGTCCCTCAGGCCACTATGGCTACACCTTC.

The CDR3: CASSSLKTSGSADTQYF. The CDR3 nucleotides are TGTGCCAGCAGCTCCCTGAAGACTAGCGGGAGTGCCGATACGCAGTATTTT. V usage is TRBV7-8 and J usage is TRBJ2-3; 12 positions match TRBD2. Trimming at V came to 4 bases and at J to 6 bases, leaving 11 bases not matched to a gene. From germline, CDR1 is SGHVS and CDR2 FQNEAQ. The length of the CDR3 is 17 residues. Filled out from reference TRBV7-8 and TRBJ2-3, the complete variable domain reads GAGVSQSPRYKVAKRGQDVALRCDPISGHVSLFWYQQALGQGPEFLTYFQNEAQLDKSGLPSDRFFAERPEGSVSTLKIQRTQQEDSAVYLCASSSLKTSGSADTQYFGPGTRLTVL.